These 25 T cell receptor beta chains originate from one sample sequenced in a study of beta chain features in type 1 diabetes (dated by TCRdb to 2017 to 2018). Broader findings and caveats from the paper: In all four CD4+ subsets, TCRB CDR3 length was moderately but significantly shorter in type 1 diabetes patients.

Libraries were made using the immunoSEQ multiplex PCR assay. The entire amount of isolated RNA was reverse transcribed using the High Capacity cDNA Reverse Transcription Kit, so the sequenced TCRB transcripts were expressed ones. TCRdb holds this immuneACCESS table with in-frame rearrangements only. Some clones are missing; in checked studies, unresolved V genes explain under half, and the rest has no known cause. The sample table lists approximately 120,000 clones, roughly 17% of them with a count of one. 2% to 3% of the sample belongs to the ten largest clones. These receptors are not linked to any known antigen. The sample consisted of central memory CD4+ T cells from blood. Receptors originate from a man in his late teens or twenties with type 1 diabetes.

The chain carries TRBV6-6 and TRBJ2-3, with 9 bases aligning to TRBD2. Germline V gene sequence: CDR1 MNHNY, CDR2 SVGAGI (reference sequence). The CDR3 runs to 14 residues. V trimming: 7 bases; J trimming: 2 bases; junction bases outside the gene matches: 4. The CDR3: CASKLAGTTDTQYF. Here the CDR3 DNA reads TGTGCCAGCAAACTAGCGGGTACCACAGATACGCAGTATTTT.

This clone was seen more than once but under ten times. The V call is TRBV29-1, the J call TRBJ2-7; D might be TRBD1 (7 bases). Germline CDR1 and CDR2: SQVTM and ANQGSEA. The V end lost 6 bases, the J end lost 1 base, and 22 bases lay between the germline ends. The CDR3 is made up of 16 amino acids. Here the CDR3 DNA reads TGCAGCGTGGAAAGGAGGGGGCGGACAGGTTCCTACGAGCAGTACTTC. Translating gives CSVERRGRTGSYEQYF.

This sequence joins TRBV6-1 and TRBJ2-7; no clear D. CDR3 length equals 13 residues. Germline CDR1 and CDR2: MNHNS and SASEGT. Trimming took off 2 bases at V and 6 bases at J, with 11 bases between the two ends. CDR3 residues: CASSESPPSEQYF. CDR3 nucleotides: TGTGCCAGCAGTGAATCACCGCCGAGCGAGCAGTACTTC.

This chain connects TRBV11-2 to TRBJ2-3; no reliable D call. V lost 5 bases to trimming and J lost 1 base, with 10 bases between them. The CDR3 extends over 14 amino acids. Germline CDR1 reads SGHAT; CDR2 reads FQNNGV. The CDR3 is CASSRLIRTDTQYF. CDR3 nucleotides: TGTGCCAGCAGCCGACTTATTCGCACAGATACGCAGTATTTT.

The chain links TRBV4-2 to TRBJ2-5; no firm D call. V gave up 0 bases and J gave up 5 bases, with 7 bases separating them. The CDR3 runs 13 residues. Looked up from germline, CDR1 is LGHNA and CDR2 is YNFKEQ. The CDR3: CASSQDEVETQYF. The CDR3 DNA reads TGTGCCAGCAGCCAAGACGAAGTGGAGACCCAGTACTTC.

The chain combines TRBV20-1 with TRBJ2-3; no firm D call. The CDR3 totals 11 residues. Trimming stripped 4 bases from V and 8 bases from J, with 10 bases between. Germline V gene sequence: CDR1 DFQATT, CDR2 SNEGSKA (reference sequence). The CDR3 is CSATSIGTQYF. Written as DNA, the CDR3 is TGCAGTGCTACCTCTATTGGTACGCAGTATTTT.

In this sample, this clone turned up a few times. This rearrangement joins TRBV9 to TRBJ1-1; D remains ambiguous. CDR1 is SGDLS and CDR2 is YYNGEE in the germline V gene. The CDR3 is made up of 12 amino acids. The V end lost 4 bases, the J end lost 7 bases, and 11 bases lay between the germline ends. As DNA, the CDR3 is TGTGCCAGCAGCTTAGCCGGCGGTGAAGCTTTCTTT. It codes for CASSLAGGEAFF.

The chain links TRBV30 to TRBJ2-7; 10 nucleotides agree with TRBD1. Trimming took 3 bases from V and 0 from J; bases not matched to a gene: 8. CDR3 size: 16 residues. CDR1 and CDR2 from the germline V gene are GTSNPN and SVGIG (reference sequence). CDR3 nucleotide sequence: TGTGCCTGGAGGGGTGAGGGACAGGGGAGCTCCTACGAGCAGTACTTC. This gives the protein CAWRGEGQGSSYEQYF. Looking up the rest from reference TRBV30 and TRBJ2-7 gives the full variable domain: SQTIHQWPATLVQPVGSPLSLECTVEGTSNPNLYWYRQAAGRGLQLLFYSVGIGQISSEVPQNLSASRPQDRQFILSSKKLLLSDSGFYLCAWRGEGQGSSYEQYFGPGTRLTVT.

The V call is TRBV18, the J call TRBJ1-2, with 8 bases identical to TRBD1. The CDR3 runs 16 residues. With 3 bases clipped from V and 1 base from J, the junction kept 7 bases outside the gene matches. The germline gives CDR1 KGHSH, CDR2 LQKENI. CDR3 nucleotide sequence: TGTGCCAGCTCACCCTGGGACAGGCAACTTAACTATGGCTACACCTTC. This gives the protein CASSPWDRQLNYGYTF. The complete variable domain, with remaining parts taken from reference TRBV18 and TRBJ1-2, reads NAGVMQNPRHLVRRRGQEARLRCSPMKGHSHVYWYRQLPEEGLKFMVYLQKENIIDESGMPKERFSAEFPKEGPSILRIQQVVRGDSAAYFCASSPWDRQLNYGYTFGSGTRLTVV.

The chain links TRBV6-5 to TRBJ2-3; no reliable D call. Germline V gene sequence: CDR1 MNHEY, CDR2 SVGAGI. Between the trimmed V and J ends, which lost 0 bases and 1 base, there was a span of 5 bases. The length of the CDR3 is 14 residues. CDR3 DNA sequence: TGTGCCAGCAGTTACTCGACCCGCACAGATACGCAGTATTTT. Amino acid sequence: CASSYSTRTDTQYF.

This clone was counted only a few times. The V gene is TRBV7-2, the J gene TRBJ1-5; 7 bases match TRBD1. With V trimmed by 3 bases and J by 2 bases, 1 base remained unmatched. The CDR3 is 14 residues long. Germline lookup yields CDR1 SGHTA and CDR2 FQGNSA. CDR3 nucleotides: TGTGCCAGCAGCTTTGGACAGGGCAATCAGCCCCAGCATTTT. It encodes CASSFGQGNQPQHF.

The rearrangement links TRBV7-2 to TRBJ1-2, with 7 bases matching TRBD1. The CDR3 is 15 residues long. The V and J ends lost 5 bases and 2 bases, in that order; junction bases with no gene match: 8. Germline V gene data show CDR1 as SGHTA and CDR2 as FQGNSA. The CDR3 protein is CASSPRTGGNYGYTF. The CDR3 region has the DNA TGTGCCAGCAGCCCCAGGACAGGAGGGAACTATGGCTACACCTTC.

This clone was detected only a few times. This rearrangement joins TRBV11-2 to TRBJ2-3, with 10 bases lining up with TRBD2. The CDR3 spans 16 residues. Per the germline V gene, CDR1 is SGHAT and CDR2 is FQNNGV. Unmatched junction bases numbered 8, after V lost 5 bases and J lost 3 bases. The CDR3 bases are TGTGCCAGCAGCCTACACCCGGGACTAGCGACAGATACGCAGTATTTT. It encodes CASSLHPGLATDTQYF.

This chain joins TRBV2 and TRBJ2-5, with D unclear. The CDR3 extends over 12 amino acids. Looked up from germline, CDR1 is SNHLY and CDR2 is FYNNEI. V was shortened by 7 bases and J by 4 bases, with 10 bases between the two germline ends. The CDR3 here is CASIDLRETQYF. CDR3 DNA sequence: TGTGCCAGCATAGACCTCCGAGAGACCCAGTACTTC.

Only a few counts were recorded for this clone. The gene calls are TRBV4-3 and TRBJ2-7, with D possibly being TRBD1 (7 bases). V shed 1 base and J shed 2 bases, with 9 bases lying between them. From germline, CDR1 is LGHNA and CDR2 YSLEER. The CDR3 length is 14 residues. The CDR3 nucleotides read TGCGCCAGCAGCCAAGGCAGGGGGGCCTACGAGCAGTACTTC. Amino acids: CASSQGRGAYEQYF.

The chain recombines TRBV5-3 with TRBJ2-2; a weak D match, TRBD1 (5 bases). TRBV5-3 is marked as an open reading frame, function uncertain. The V gene lost 3 bases and the J gene lost 10 bases, with 10 bases spanning the gap. This CDR3 contains 12 residues. CDR3 bases: TGTGCCAGAAGCTCCCAGGACACGGAGCTGTTTTTT. Its protein is CARSSQDTELFF.

This sequence joins TRBV19 and TRBJ2-7, with D perhaps matching TRBD1 (6 bases). Trimming took off 5 bases at V and 3 bases at J, with 17 bases between the two ends. Germline values: CDR1 LNHDA, CDR2 SQIVND (reference sequence). This CDR3 comprises 15 residues. CDR3 region: CASSALRGTGYEQYF. The DNA of the CDR3 is TGTGCCAGTAGTGCACTCAGGGGCACGGGCTACGAGCAGTACTTC.

The rearrangement uses TRBV18 and TRBJ2-3; 7 positions agree with TRBD1. Trimming removed 5 bases from V and 4 bases from J; junction bases left unmatched: 3. This CDR3 has 13 residues. Germline-derived CDR1 and CDR2 are KGHSH and LQKENI. CDR3 loop: CASSATGSDTQYF. CDR3 nucleotides: TGTGCCAGCTCAGCGACAGGGTCAGATACGCAGTATTTT.

The chain combines TRBV4-3 with TRBJ2-5, with a weak D call TRBD1 (5 bases). V was cut by 1 base and J by 3 bases, with 15 bases left in between. This CDR3 is 16 amino acids long. Germline CDR1 reads LGHNA; CDR2 reads YSLEER. The CDR3 loop reads CASSQASHRIKETQYF. In nucleotides, the CDR3 is TGCGCCAGCAGCCAAGCTAGTCACAGGATAAAAGAGACCCAGTACTTC.

This clone was counted many times. Written as DNA, the CDR3 is TGTGCCAGCAGCGCGGTTAGGGAGCAGTACTTC. Amino acid sequence: CASSAVREQYF. This chain uses TRBV28 with TRBJ2-7; D is uncertain. This CDR3 is built from 11 residues. Germline assignment: CDR1 MDHEN and CDR2 SYDVKM. V was pared by 6 bases and J by 7 bases, with 10 bases between.

This clone was found many times. The chain combines TRBV2 with TRBJ2-7; unclear D gene. CDR3 length equals 11 residues. Germline V gives CDR1 SNHLY, CDR2 FYNNEI. Trimming removed 4 bases from V and 2 bases from J, with 3 bases in between. CDR3 nucleotide sequence: TGTGCCAGCAGTGGGGCCTACGAGCAGTACTTC. Encoded protein: CASSGAYEQYF.

A few counts support this clone. The chain couples TRBV25-1 to TRBJ1-6, with unresolved D. V was pared by 4 bases and J by 16 bases, with 11 bases between. CDR3 length: 11 amino acids. The germline V gene encodes CDR1 MGHDK and CDR2 SYGVNS. The CDR3: CASSGIGVLHF. The CDR3 nucleotides are TGTGCCAGCAGTGGAATCGGGGTACTCCACTTT. Looking up the rest from reference TRBV25-1 and TRBJ1-6 gives the full variable domain: EADIYQTPRYLVIGTGKKITLECSQTMGHDKMYWYQQDPGMELHLIHYSYGVNSTEKGDLSSESTVSRIRTEHFPLTLESARPSHTSQYLCASSGIGVLHFGNGTRLTVT.

The chain joins TRBV15 to TRBJ2-5; the D gene is possibly TRBD1 (6 bases). Germline assignment: CDR1 LNHNV and CDR2 YYDKDF (reference sequence). With 2 bases removed from V and 5 bases from J, the gap between germline ends came to 15 bases. This CDR3 has 15 residues. CDR3 in DNA: TGTGCCACCAGCAGATTCCGCGGTAGGGGGGAGACCCAGTACTTC. Amino acid sequence: CATSRFRGRGETQYF. Full variable domain (outside the CDR3, taken from reference TRBV15 and TRBJ2-5): DAMVIQNPRYQVTQFGKPVTLSCSQTLNHNVMYWYQQKSSQAPKLLFHYYDKDFNNEADTPDNFQSRRPNTSFCFLDIRSPGLGDTAMYLCATSRFRGRGETQYFGPGTRLLVL.

J is TRBJ2-5 and V is TRBV20-1; D is undetermined. Trimming removed 0 bases from V and 4 bases from J, with 3 bases in between. Germline V CDR1 and CDR2: DFQATT, SNEGSKA (reference sequence). The CDR3 runs 11 residues. In DNA form, the CDR3 reads TGCAGTGCTAGAGATGTAGAGACCCAGTACTTC. It specifies CSARDVETQYF.

The V call is TRBV5-4, the J call TRBJ2-1; D may be TRBD1 or TRBD2 (5 bases each). The CDR3 loop spans 16 amino acids. V shed 3 bases and J shed 9 bases, with 22 bases lying between them. Looked up from germline, CDR1 is SGHNT and CDR2 is YYREEE (reference sequence). The CDR3 DNA sequence: TGTGCCAGCAGCTCAGGCATGGGTAGCAAGAGGGGTGAGCAGTTCTTC. As protein: CASSSGMGSKRGEQFF.